The rows below give T cell receptor beta chains drawn from one sample of a study of blood T cells in healthy people across ages. Each CDR3 protein is one row after TCRdb ran MiXCR on the 5' RACE reads. Of around 1,600,000 distinct CDR3 sequences listed, about 42% are singletons. Material: blood. The source is a woman under 30 in good health. CDR3s include the opening cysteine and the closing phenylalanine or tryptophan. The order of the fields is J gene, D gene, V gene, CDR3 protein. A D gene is named only where the DNA matches it firmly.

J: TRBJ2-6
D: .
V: TRBV18
CDR3: CASSPRSGYSGANVLTF

J: TRBJ2-1
D: .
V: TRBV20-1
CDR3: CSAVHVARGANEQFF

J: TRBJ2-1
D: .
V: TRBV20-1
CDR3: CSAPPAETYNEQFF

J: TRBJ2-7
D: TRBD2
V: TRBV20-1
CDR3: CSARDPGLAGADEQYF

J: TRBJ2-1
D: .
V: TRBV18
CDR3: CASSPKWTRTTYNEQFF

J: TRBJ1-2
D: .
V: TRBV12-3/TRBV12-4
CDR3: CASSFYGYTF

J: TRBJ2-3
D: TRBD2
V: TRBV30
CDR3: CACTSGTDTQYF

J: TRBJ2-7
D: .
V: TRBV30
CDR3: CAWSSLHRGTYEQYF

J: TRBJ2-4
D: .
V: TRBV20-1
CDR3: CSASGGGYKNIQYF

J: TRBJ2-3
D: .
V: TRBV5-1
CDR3: CASSFPGTSQDTQYF

J: TRBJ1-6
D: .
V: TRBV5-5
CDR3: CASSLGTGAHSPLHF

J: TRBJ1-3
D: .
V: TRBV12-3/TRBV12-4
CDR3: CASSLSAAYTIYF

J: TRBJ2-7
D: .
V: TRBV6-5
CDR3: CASSYSPGSYEQYF

J: TRBJ2-3
D: TRBD1
V: TRBV29-1
CDR3: CSGWTGPDTQYF

J: TRBJ2-2
D: .
V: TRBV6-6
CDR3: CASSYSAGTGELFF

J: TRBJ2-7
D: TRBD1
V: TRBV6-2/TRBV6-3
CDR3: CASSSYPGTGYRSEQYF

J: TRBJ2-7
D: .
V: TRBV20-1
CDR3: CSAFQPGVYEQYF

J: TRBJ2-1
D: TRBD2
V: TRBV3-1
CDR3: CASSQPPSGKYNEQFF

J: TRBJ2-1
D: .
V: TRBV9
CDR3: CASSVGGASYEQFF

J: TRBJ1-1
D: .
V: TRBV12-3/TRBV12-4
CDR3: CASTPQGRGTEAFF

J: TRBJ2-7
D: TRBD1
V: TRBV7-3
CDR3: CASSPRGTGDYEQYF

J: .
D: TRBD1
V: TRBV10-3
CDR3: CAISESSTGVAGTQYF

J: TRBJ2-1
D: .
V: TRBV5-1
CDR3: CASSLTAASDYNEQFF

J: TRBJ2-1
D: TRBD1
V: TRBV6-5
CDR3: CASSRDRGRVGNEQFF

J: TRBJ2-3
D: TRBD2
V: TRBV5-1
CDR3: CASSLSGGITDTQYF

J: TRBJ1-1
D: .
V: TRBV7-9
CDR3: CASSLGLWGMNTEAFF

J: TRBJ2-7
D: .
V: TRBV4-1
CDR3: CASSQDRASLKIYEQYF

J: TRBJ2-3
D: .
V: TRBV12-3/TRBV12-4
CDR3: CASSPPRADTQYF

J: TRBJ2-5
D: .
V: TRBV12-5
CDR3: CASGGTSAETQYF

J: TRBJ1-2
D: .
V: TRBV12-3/TRBV12-4
CDR3: CASRDLRGRFGGYTF

J: TRBJ2-1
D: TRBD1
V: TRBV20-1
CDR3: CSATDRVGYNEQFF

J: TRBJ2-7
D: TRBD2
V: TRBV25-1
CDR3: CASSDGGAYEQYF

J: TRBJ1-6
D: .
V: TRBV13
CDR3: CASSLGGLGSPLHF

J: TRBJ1-2
D: TRBD1
V: TRBV29-1
CDR3: CSVDGRQGDYGYTF

J: TRBJ1-6
D: .
V: TRBV7-8
CDR3: CASSPPGLNNPPLHF

J: TRBJ2-3
D: TRBD1
V: TRBV7-2
CDR3: CASSVSGQFADTQYF

J: TRBJ2-3
D: .
V: TRBV30
CDR3: CAWSGPKLRQDSTDTQYF

J: TRBJ2-2
D: TRBD1
V: TRBV11-3
CDR3: CASSRPGQGNTGELFF

J: TRBJ2-7
D: .
V: TRBV20-1
CDR3: CSARRGDARGEQYF

J: TRBJ1-2
D: TRBD1
V: TRBV28
CDR3: CASSYVSAIKGQLYGYTF

J: TRBJ1-5
D: .
V: TRBV4-1
CDR3: CASSQSRGQPQHF